The 2 T cell receptor beta chains below were found in one sample sequenced in a study of blood T cell repertoires in COVID-19 (TCRdb year 2020). Library construction relied on the immunoSEQ multiplex PCR assay. TCRdb provides this immuneACCESS table in a form limited to in-frame rearrangements. Some clones are lacking; in checked studies, under half of them reflect an unresolved V gene, and why the rest are absent is not known. The sample table records fewer than 250,000 clones; more than 75% of these occur just once. The ten largest account for 1.5% to 2% of the sample. Input material: peripheral blood. The receptors originated from a woman aged 60-75 years who had recovered from COVID-19.

The chain links TRBV5-8 to TRBJ2-2; tentative D call: TRBD2 (6 bases). Germline V lookup: CDR1 SGHTS, CDR2 YDEGEE. Trimming took off 0 bases at V and 6 bases at J, with 21 bases between the two ends. The CDR3 totals 18 residues. The CDR3 loop is CASSLAGRDLGGPGELFF. CDR3 nucleotides: TGTGCCAGCAGCTTGGCAGGGCGAGATCTGGGGGGTCCCGGGGAGCTGTTTTTT.

The rearrangement joins TRBV3-1 (or the pseudogene TRBV3-2) to TRBJ1-5; D unresolved. V was cut by 1 base and J by 4 bases, with 11 bases left in between. Per germline, CDR1 LGHDT and CDR2 YNNKEL (reference sequence). There are 15 residues in the CDR3. DNA for the CDR3: TGTGCCAGCAGCCAAGGGCGGGCTGAGAATCAGCCCCAGCATTTT. Amino acid sequence: CASSQGRAENQPQHF.